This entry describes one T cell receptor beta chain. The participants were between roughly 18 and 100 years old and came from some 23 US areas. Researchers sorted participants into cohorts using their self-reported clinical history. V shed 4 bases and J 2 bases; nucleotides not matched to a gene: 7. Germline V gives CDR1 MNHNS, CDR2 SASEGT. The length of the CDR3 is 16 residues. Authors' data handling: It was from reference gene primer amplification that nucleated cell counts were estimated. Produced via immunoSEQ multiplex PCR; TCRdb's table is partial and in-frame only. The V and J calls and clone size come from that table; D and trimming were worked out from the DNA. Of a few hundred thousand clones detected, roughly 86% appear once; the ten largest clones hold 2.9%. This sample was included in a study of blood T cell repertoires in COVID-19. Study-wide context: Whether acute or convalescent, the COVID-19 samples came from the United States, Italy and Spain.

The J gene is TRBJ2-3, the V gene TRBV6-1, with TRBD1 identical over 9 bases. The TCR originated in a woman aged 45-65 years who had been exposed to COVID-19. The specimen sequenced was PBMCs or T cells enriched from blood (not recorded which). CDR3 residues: CASSVTGGRDTDTQYF. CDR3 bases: TGTGCCAGCAGTGTGACAGGGGGTAGGGACACAGATACGCAGTATTTT.